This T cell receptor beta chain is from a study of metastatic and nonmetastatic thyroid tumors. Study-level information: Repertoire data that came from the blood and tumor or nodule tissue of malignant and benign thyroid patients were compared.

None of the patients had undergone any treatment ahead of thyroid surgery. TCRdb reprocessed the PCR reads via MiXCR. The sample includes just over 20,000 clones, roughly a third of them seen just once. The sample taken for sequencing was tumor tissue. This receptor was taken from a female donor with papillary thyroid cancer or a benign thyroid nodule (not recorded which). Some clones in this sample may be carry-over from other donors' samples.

For the CDR3, the DNA is TGTGCCAGCAGGGACAGGGAGAACTATGGCTACACCTTC. Its protein is CASRDRENYGYTF. The chain is built from TRBV28 and TRBJ1-2; 8 bases line up with TRBD1. The CDR3 covers 13 residues. Trimming at V came to 6 bases and at J to 2 bases, leaving 2 bases not matched to a gene. CDR1 and CDR2 (germline): MDHEN, SYDVKM.